The 18 T cell receptor beta chains listed next were all sequenced from one sample in a study of shared clonotypes between healthy human individuals (TCRdb year 2020). Receptor libraries were prepared by the immunoSEQ multiplex PCR assay. Sourced from immuneACCESS, this table was stored by TCRdb with only in-frame sequences that have V and J called. A share of the clones is absent; for the studies checked, an unresolved V gene accounts for under half, and the remainder has no known explanation. A total of 1.4 million or so clones appear in this sample, around 98.5% of them only once. Roughly 0.36% of the sample is held by the ten biggest clonotypes. Sample: naive CD4+ T cells sorted from blood. Read against the paper, the sample's cell subset or site label means: CD45RA+ positively selected. The receptors originated from a man between 25 and 39 years old in good health.

Turning to this clone: Other nucleotide sequences from this sample produce the same CDR3. Here the CDR3 DNA reads TGTGCCATCAGTGTATCTGATACGCAGTATTTT. This sequence encodes CAISVSDTQYF. The chain links TRBV10-3 to TRBJ2-3; no clear D. This CDR3 spans 11 amino acids. Trimming stripped 4 bases from V and 6 bases from J, with 5 bases between. Germline CDR1 is ENHRY and CDR2 is SYGVKD.

The rearrangement uses TRBV11-3 and TRBJ2-1; TRBD2 aligns across 7 bases. The CDR3 has 17 amino acids. The germline V gene has CDR1 SGHNT and CDR2 YENEEA. The trim removed 4 bases at V and 0 bases at J, leaving 9 bases unmatched. The CDR3: CASSSGRGELSYNEQFF. The CDR3 DNA sequence: TGTGCCAGCAGCTCCGGACGGGGGGAGCTCTCCTACAATGAGCAGTTCTTC.

The rearrangement uses TRBV11-2 and TRBJ1-1; D is possibly TRBD1 (6 bases). Germline CDR1 is SGHAT and CDR2 is FQNNGV. The V end lost 6 bases, the J end lost 6 bases, and 14 bases lay between the germline ends. The CDR3 is 13 amino acids. In nucleotides, the CDR3 is TGTGCCAGCAGATGGGACACTTGGGCTGAAGCTTTCTTT. Amino acid sequence: CASRWDTWAEAFF. The whole variable domain, filled in from reference TRBV11-2 and TRBJ1-1, reads EAGVAQSPRYKIIEKRQSVAFWCNPISGHATLYWYQQILGQGPKLLIQFQNNGVVDDSQLPKDRFSAERLKGVDSTLKIQPAKLEDSAVYLCASRWDTWAEAFFGQGTRLTVV.

This clone has only one observation. The chain is built from TRBV9 and TRBJ2-3, with TRBD2 identical over 7 bases. V lost 4 bases and J lost 2; bases outside the gene matches: 16. In germline, CDR1 is SGDLS, CDR2 YYNGEE. The CDR3 is 18 residues long. The CDR3 is CASSTLGRNLADTDTQYF. DNA of the CDR3: TGTGCCAGCAGCACACTTGGTCGTAATCTAGCGGACACAGATACGCAGTATTTT.

J is TRBJ2-7 and V is TRBV19, with a possible D match to TRBD2 (5 bases). V was trimmed by 8 bases and J by 3 bases, leaving 14 bases between them. In germline, CDR1 is LNHDA, CDR2 SQIVND (reference sequence). The CDR3 has 13 residues. The CDR3 DNA sequence: TGTGCCAGTGGTGTGGGAGCGCTCTACGAGCAGTACTTC. Amino acids: CASGVGALYEQYF. The variable domain in full, completed from reference TRBV19 and TRBJ2-7, reads DGGITQSPKYLFRKEGQNVTLSCEQNLNHDAMYWYRQDPGQGLRLIYYSQIVNDFQKGDIAEGYSVSREKKESFPLTVTSAQKNPTAFYLCASGVGALYEQYFGPGTRLTVT.

The chain recombines TRBV28 with TRBJ1-4; D may be TRBD1 (6 bases). The CDR3 has 14 amino acids. The ends were cut back, 4 bases at V and 14 bases at J, with 20 bases in the middle. Germline CDR1 MDHEN, CDR2 SYDVKM. The CDR3 loop reads CASSSLGQPVGLFF. In DNA, the CDR3 is TGTGCCAGCAGTTCCCTCGGACAGCCAGTCGGGCTGTTTTTT.

In the case of this clone: This CDR3 is also generated by other DNA sequences in the sample. The V call is TRBV5-1, the J call TRBJ2-7, with 11 bases matching TRBD2. CDR1 and CDR2 from the germline V gene are SGHRS and YFSETQ. V lost 0 bases and J lost 0; bases outside the gene matches: 2. The CDR3 contains 16 residues. CDR3 in amino acids: CASSLVTSGSSYEQYF. The CDR3 DNA sequence: TGCGCCAGCAGCTTGGTAACTAGCGGGAGCTCCTACGAGCAGTACTTC.

This clone was recorded only once. This chain connects TRBV5-8 to TRBJ2-1; D ambiguous. The V end lost 3 bases, the J end lost 0 bases, and 10 bases lay between the germline ends. CDR3 length: 15 residues. Per germline, CDR1 SGHTS and CDR2 YDEGEE. The CDR3 loop reads CASSSQVPSYNEQFF. The CDR3, as DNA: TGTGCCAGCAGCTCCCAAGTTCCCTCCTACAATGAGCAGTTCTTC.

CDR3 region: CASSQDPRDRGADTQYF. The CDR3 nucleotides are TGTGCCAGCAGCCAAGATCCTCGGGATAGGGGGGCAGATACGCAGTATTTT. The chain employs TRBV4-2 and TRBJ2-3; D may correspond to TRBD1 or TRBD2 (6 bases each). CDR1 and CDR2 from the germline V gene are LGHNA and YNFKEQ. Deletions cut 0 bases from V and 4 bases from J, with 17 bases between. The CDR3 loop spans 17 amino acids.

The CDR3 loop is CSVERTSGSKREQYF. CDR3 sequence (DNA): TGCAGCGTTGAGAGGACTAGCGGGAGTAAAAGGGAGCAGTACTTC. The chain uses TRBV29-1 and TRBJ2-7, with 13 bases identical to TRBD2. CDR3 length: 15 residues. Germline V lookup: CDR1 SQVTM, CDR2 ANQGSEA. V lost 3 bases and J lost 7; bases outside the gene matches: 9.

This sequence joins TRBV7-9 and TRBJ1-4; tentative D call: TRBD1 (6 bases). Germline values: CDR1 SEHNR, CDR2 FQNEAQ (reference sequence). The CDR3 consists of 15 residues. Deletions cut 6 bases from V and 8 bases from J, with 19 bases between. The DNA for the CDR3 is TGTGCCAGCAGTCCTAAGAGGCAGGGGTTGGAAAAACTGTTTTTT. This codes for CASSPKRQGLEKLFF.

The chain is built from TRBV4-1 and TRBJ2-7; D is unresolved. In germline, CDR1 is MGHRA, CDR2 YSYEKL. The CDR3 is 12 amino acids. The V and J ends lost 0 bases and 6 bases respectively, with 6 bases between them. The CDR3 loop reads CASSQDRGEQYF. CDR3 bases: TGCGCCAGCAGCCAAGACAGAGGCGAGCAGTACTTC.

As concerns this clone: In the same sample, other DNA sequences code for this CDR3. The rearrangement joins TRBV11-2 to TRBJ2-7; D is unclear. The V gene lost 0 bases and the J gene lost 4 bases, with 4 bases spanning the gap. The V gene's germline CDR1 is SGHAT and CDR2 FQNNGV. The CDR3 sequence is 12 residues long. The CDR3 reads CASSLDRYEQYF. In DNA form, the CDR3 reads TGTGCCAGCAGCTTAGATCGGTACGAGCAGTACTTC. Drawing the rest from reference TRBV11-2 and TRBJ2-7, the complete variable domain is EAGVAQSPRYKIIEKRQSVAFWCNPISGHATLYWYQQILGQGPKLLIQFQNNGVVDDSQLPKDRFSAERLKGVDSTLKIQPAKLEDSAVYLCASSLDRYEQYFGPGTRLTVT.

The J gene is TRBJ1-2, the V gene TRBV27; D gene uncertain. Trimming removed 3 bases at V and 7 bases at J, with 9 bases between. Germline CDR1 and CDR2: MNHEY and SMNVEV (reference sequence). The CDR3 extends over 12 amino acids. CDR3 sequence reads: CASSFSGGGYTF. As DNA, the CDR3 is TGTGCCAGCAGTTTCTCCGGCGGTGGCTACACCTTC.

The rearrangement joins TRBV10-3 to TRBJ2-2, with 13 nucleotides matching TRBD2. This CDR3 is built from 17 residues. V gave up 6 bases and J gave up 2 bases; unmatched junction bases: 6. CDR1 is ENHRY, CDR2 SYGVKD, per germline. CDR3: CAISRLAGGPNTGELFF. In DNA, the CDR3 is TGTGCCATCAGCCGACTAGCGGGAGGCCCAAACACCGGGGAGCTGTTTTTT.

This clone showed up just once. In nucleotides, the CDR3 is TGTGCCAGCAGACAGCTTCCCGCGGCGCACGGTGAAGCTTTCTTT. Translated, it gives CASRQLPAAHGEAFF. This chain joins TRBV6-5 and TRBJ1-1; D not certain. V was cut by 6 bases and J by 7 bases, with 21 bases left in between. The CDR3 has 15 amino acids. CDR1 is MNHEY, CDR2 SVGAGI, per germline.

The chain is built from TRBV7-2 and TRBJ2-1; 12 nucleotides align to TRBD2. Germline CDR1 is SGHTA and CDR2 is FQGNSA. The CDR3 totals 14 residues. V shed 4 bases, J shed 15 bases, and the junction held 10 bases outside the gene matches. This CDR3 reads CASSYLTSGSPGFF. The CDR3 DNA sequence: TGTGCCAGCAGCTATTTGACTAGCGGGAGCCCGGGGTTCTTC.

The chain links TRBV7-2 to TRBJ1-1; D not certain. The CDR3 covers 13 residues. Between the trimmed V and J ends, which lost 2 bases and 6 bases, there was a span of 10 bases. Germline V gene data show CDR1 as SGHTA and CDR2 as FQGNSA. The CDR3: CASSLMGNAEAFF. The DNA for the CDR3 is TGTGCCAGCAGCTTAATGGGGAATGCTGAAGCTTTCTTT.